Below, 31 T cell receptor beta chains from the same sample are listed, as sequenced in a study of graft-versus-host responses after intestinal transplantation. For these TCRs, the target antigens are not known. Measured with immunoSEQ multiplex PCR; TCRdb has only the in-frame clones, and not every one. The top ten clones hold 0.3% of a sample with some 92,000 clones, 80% to 95% of them seen once. Here the sequenced sample was unstimulated CD4+ T cells sorted from spleen or lymph node cells, taken before intestinal transplant. The origin of the receptors is a human donor who received an intestinal transplant.

The chain is built from TRBV5-4 and TRBJ2-7, with 9 positions matching TRBD2. This CDR3 has 14 amino acids. Germline V gene data show CDR1 as SGHNT and CDR2 as YYREEE (reference sequence). J was trimmed by 6 bases and V by 1 base; bases with no gene match: 5. The CDR3: CASSLHSGRGEQYF. CDR3 sequence (DNA): TGTGCCAGCAGCTTGCATAGCGGGAGAGGCGAGCAGTACTTC.

The V and J genes are TRBV6-5 and TRBJ2-3; D is undetermined. The CDR3 loop spans 12 amino acids. Germline CDR1 MNHEY, CDR2 SVGAGI. Trimming stripped 4 bases from V and 0 bases from J, with 2 bases between. CDR3 region: CASSSSTDTQYF. Here the CDR3 DNA reads TGTGCCAGCAGTTCTAGCACAGATACGCAGTATTTT.

A single count supports this clone. The rearrangement uses TRBV7-2 and TRBJ2-1; possible D gene TRBD2, 5 bases. The CDR3 runs to 15 residues. Trimming removed 2 bases at V and 6 bases at J, with 14 bases between. The germline CDR1 and CDR2 sequences are SGHTA and FQGNSA. The CDR3 DNA follows: TGTGCCAGCAGCTTATCTACAACCCGGGGCAATGAGCAGTTCTTC. Its protein product is CASSLSTTRGNEQFF.

This clone was seen a handful of times. The chain links TRBV7-6 to TRBJ1-5, with 7 bases identical to TRBD1. J gave up 0 bases and V 5 bases, and 19 bases lay outside the gene matches. This CDR3 contains 20 residues. In germline, CDR1 is SGHVS, CDR2 FNYEAQ. The CDR3 reads CASSQIRHGTVSFSNQPQHF. CDR3 sequence (DNA): TGTGCCAGCAGCCAGATAAGACACGGGACAGTCAGTTTTAGCAATCAGCCCCAGCATTTT.

This rearrangement joins TRBV28 to TRBJ1-1; D is perhaps TRBD1 (5 bases). Trimming left V 6 bases short and J 3 bases short, with 26 bases between. Per the germline V gene, CDR1 is MDHEN and CDR2 is SYDVKM. CDR3 length: 18 residues. DNA of the CDR3: TGTGCCAGCAGAGTTTTAGGGCCACCCTTGGGGGGGGACACTGAAGCTTTCTTT. It translates to CASRVLGPPLGGDTEAFF. Looking up the rest from reference TRBV28 and TRBJ1-1 gives the full variable domain: DVKVTQSSRYLVKRTGEKVFLECVQDMDHENMFWYRQDPGLGLRLIYFSYDVKMKEKGDIPEGYSVSREKKERFSLILESASTNQTSMYLCASRVLGPPLGGDTEAFFGQGTRLTVV.

The chain links TRBV9 to TRBJ1-2, with a weak D call TRBD1 (5 bases). The V end was cut by 0 bases, the J end by 2 bases, with 5 bases between. Germline V gives CDR1 SGDLS, CDR2 YYNGEE. The CDR3 contains 13 residues. CDR3 in amino acids: CASSVEGNYGYTF. The CDR3 nucleotides are TGTGCCAGCAGCGTAGAGGGGAACTATGGCTACACCTTC.

This rearrangement joins TRBV18 to TRBJ1-5, with 7 bases fitting TRBD1. J gave up 3 bases and V 2 bases, and 13 bases lay outside the gene matches. This CDR3 comprises 18 residues. Looked up from germline, CDR1 is KGHSH and CDR2 is LQKENI. The CDR3, as DNA: TGTGCCAGCTCACCAAGAGAAATCGGCAGGGGGAACAATCAGCCCCAGCATTTT. Amino acid sequence: CASSPREIGRGNNQPQHF.

This rearrangement joins TRBV15 to TRBJ1-4, with D perhaps matching TRBD1 (5 bases). The V gene lost 5 bases and the J gene lost 6 bases, with 19 bases spanning the gap. The CDR3 consists of 16 residues. Germline loops: CDR1 LNHNV, CDR2 YYDKDF (reference sequence). CDR3 DNA sequence: TGTGCCACCAGCGGGAGCCGAGGGGTAAAGGATGAAAAACTGTTTTTT. Protein: CATSGSRGVKDEKLFF.

This sequence joins TRBV2 and TRBJ2-1, with TRBD2 as a possible D gene (6 bases). Germline CDR1 SNHLY, CDR2 FYNNEI. The CDR3 has 15 amino acids. V was shortened by 6 bases and J by 0 bases, with 12 bases between the two germline ends. In nucleotides, the CDR3 is TGTGCCAGCAGGCTGGACGGGAGCTCCTACAATGAGCAGTTCTTC. Protein sequence: CASRLDGSSYNEQFF. Using reference TRBV2 and TRBJ2-1 for the parts outside the CDR3, the full variable domain is EPEVTQTPSHQVTQMGQEVILRCVPISNHLYFYWYRQILGQKVEFLVSFYNNEISEKSEIFDDQFSVERPDGSNFTLKIRSTKLEDSAMYFCASRLDGSSYNEQFFGPGTRLTVL.

The rearrangement links TRBV5-1 to TRBJ2-3, with 14 bases matching TRBD2. The V segment lost 0 bases and the J segment 2 bases; nucleotides outside the gene matches: 2. The CDR3 extends over 17 amino acids. From germline, CDR1 is SGHRS and CDR2 YFSETQ. The CDR3 region has the DNA TGCGCCAGCAGCTTGGGGGGACTAGCGGGAGTCACAGATACGCAGTATTTT. Translating gives CASSLGGLAGVTDTQYF.

The chain recombines TRBV10-1 with TRBJ1-1, with D tentatively TRBD1 (5 bases). This CDR3 spans 13 amino acids. Germline loops: CDR1 WNHNN, CDR2 SYGVQD (reference sequence). V was pared by 2 bases and J by 10 bases, with 14 bases between. The CDR3 region is CASSESRGRVAFF. CDR3 in DNA: TGCGCCAGCAGTGAGAGCCGGGGACGAGTAGCTTTCTTT.

The chain employs TRBV6-5 and TRBJ2-5; D call uncertain. V lost 3 bases and J lost 1, with 9 bases in between. Per the germline V gene, CDR1 is MNHEY and CDR2 is SVGAGI. The CDR3 is 14 amino acids. The CDR3 sequence is CASSYSDLQETQYF. Here the CDR3 DNA reads TGTGCCAGCAGTTATTCGGATCTCCAAGAGACCCAGTACTTC.

Note on this clone: This CDR3 is also generated by other DNA sequences in the sample. The V gene is TRBV20-1, the J gene TRBJ2-1; D ambiguous. V lost 3 bases and J 5 bases, leaving 2 bases between the germline ends. This CDR3 is built from 10 residues. Germline V gene lookup returns CDR1 DFQATT and CDR2 SNEGSKA (reference sequence). The CDR3 DNA is TGCAGTGCTAGTAACAATGAGCAGTTCTTC. Encoded protein: CSASNNEQFF.

The CDR3 loop reads CASTEDKSGASTDTQYF. CDR3 DNA: TGTGCCAGCACAGAAGACAAGAGCGGGGCTAGCACAGATACGCAGTATTTT. The rearrangement joins TRBV7-9 to TRBJ2-3; TRBD2 agrees at 7 bases. Germline V CDR1 and CDR2: SEHNR, FQNEAQ (reference sequence). The CDR3 length is 17 residues. The ends lost 7 bases at V and 0 bases at J; junction bases unmatched: 13.

V and J are TRBV5-6 and TRBJ2-7; tentatively, D is TRBD1 (6 bases). V lost 2 bases, J lost 2 bases, and 8 bases lay in between. Germline V lookup: CDR1 SGHDT, CDR2 YYEEEE. CDR3 length: 13 amino acids. This chain's CDR3 is CASSLTGPYEQYF. DNA for the CDR3: TGTGCCAGCAGCTTAACAGGGCCCTACGAGCAGTACTTC. Combining the CDR3 with reference TRBV5-6 and TRBJ2-7 gives the whole variable domain DAGVTQSPTHLIKTRGQQVTLRCSPKSGHDTVSWYQQALGQGPQFIFQYYEEEERQRGNFPDRFSGHQFPNYSSELNVNALLLGDSALYLCASSLTGPYEQYFGPGTRLTVT.

This chain uses TRBV18 with TRBJ2-1; the D gene is possibly TRBD2 (5 bases). CDR3 size: 16 residues. Trimming took 0 bases from V and 7 from J, leaving 16 bases between them. The germline V gene has CDR1 KGHSH and CDR2 LQKENI. The CDR3, as DNA: TGTGCCAGCTCACCACCACTAGGCGCGCTTGGGAATGAGCAGTTCTTC. Protein sequence: CASSPPLGALGNEQFF.

The J gene is TRBJ2-1, the V gene TRBV5-6; 10 bases are shared with TRBD2. There are 15 residues in the CDR3. CDR1 is SGHDT, CDR2 YYEEEE, per germline. Unmatched junction bases numbered 4, after V lost 4 bases and J lost 3 bases. CDR3 residues: CASSPGLAVYNEQFF. As DNA, the CDR3 is TGTGCCAGCAGCCCCGGACTAGCGGTCTACAATGAGCAGTTCTTC.

V usage is TRBV5-1 and J usage is TRBJ2-1, with 10 bases fitting TRBD2. J gave up 6 bases and V 3 bases, and 9 bases lay outside the gene matches. Germline V gives CDR1 SGHRS, CDR2 YFSETQ. The CDR3 is 16 residues long. The DNA for the CDR3 is TGCGCCAGCAGCTCTTCCCCTAGCGGGAGAGGCAATGAGCAGTTCTTC. It codes for CASSSSPSGRGNEQFF.

This clone was found once. This rearrangement joins TRBV14 to TRBJ1-1, with 7 positions matching TRBD1. Germline V lookup: CDR1 SGHDN, CDR2 FVKESK. CDR3 length: 13 residues. J gave up 9 bases and V 2 bases, and 6 bases lay outside the gene matches. The CDR3: CASSQTRTGKAFF. DNA of the CDR3: TGTGCCAGCAGCCAAACCAGGACAGGTAAAGCTTTCTTT.

V usage is TRBV30 and J usage is TRBJ1-1; D may be TRBD1 (5 bases). This CDR3 is 14 amino acids long. Germline V gene lookup returns CDR1 GTSNPN and CDR2 SVGIG (reference sequence). V dropped 0 bases and J dropped 4 bases, with 12 bases sitting between them. In DNA form, the CDR3 reads TGTGCCTGGAGTGTAGGACATCCTGGCACTGAAGCTTTCTTT. Residues: CAWSVGHPGTEAFF.

This clone was recorded only once. V gene TRBV2 combines with J gene TRBJ2-1; 7 bases are a match to TRBD2. The CDR3 is 14 residues long. Germline loops: CDR1 SNHLY, CDR2 FYNNEI. Losses at the gene ends were 7 bases for V and 0 bases for J; bases not matched to a gene: 3. CDR3 loop: CASTWGGSYNEQFF. Written as DNA, the CDR3 is TGTGCCAGCACATGGGGGGGCTCCTACAATGAGCAGTTCTTC. The full variable domain, rest sourced from reference TRBV2 and TRBJ2-1, is EPEVTQTPSHQVTQMGQEVILRCVPISNHLYFYWYRQILGQKVEFLVSFYNNEISEKSEIFDDQFSVERPDGSNFTLKIRSTKLEDSAMYFCASTWGGSYNEQFFGPGTRLTVL.

The rearrangement joins TRBV2 to TRBJ2-7; 9 nucleotides agree with TRBD1. The germline gives CDR1 SNHLY, CDR2 FYNNEI. The CDR3 has 15 amino acids. The V gene end was trimmed by 6 bases and the J gene end by 1 base; junction bases not matched to a gene: 7. The CDR3 DNA follows: TGTGCCAGCAGGGCTGACAGGGGGGGTTCCTACGAGCAGTACTTC. This sequence encodes CASRADRGGSYEQYF.

V and J are TRBV30 and TRBJ2-3; D ambiguous. Germline V lookup: CDR1 GTSNPN, CDR2 SVGIG (reference sequence). The CDR3 is 12 amino acids. Trimming shortened V by 2 bases and J by 3 bases, and 6 bases separated the two germline ends. The CDR3: CAWSLVTDTQYF. The CDR3 DNA follows: TGTGCCTGGAGTCTAGTGACAGATACGCAGTATTTT.

The chain recombines TRBV7-8 with TRBJ1-4; D might be TRBD1 (6 bases). The CDR3 runs 15 residues. The germline gives CDR1 SGHVS, CDR2 FQNEAQ. V was clipped by 6 bases and J by 2 bases, with 13 bases between them. In DNA, the CDR3 is TGTGCCAGCAGTCAACAGGGCGGCACTAATGAAAAACTGTTTTTT. Translated, it gives CASSQQGGTNEKLFF.

The V and J genes are TRBV6-6 and TRBJ2-3, with 12 bases lining up with TRBD2. The ends lost 6 bases at V and 3 bases at J; junction bases unmatched: 4. The length of the CDR3 is 15 residues. The germline V gene encodes CDR1 MNHNY and CDR2 SVGAGI (reference sequence). CDR3 residues: CASSRGLAGTDTQYF. Here the CDR3 DNA reads TGTGCCAGCAGCCGCGGACTAGCGGGAACAGATACGCAGTATTTT.

This clone showed up just a few times. V gene TRBV6-1 combines with J gene TRBJ1-1; weak D call: TRBD1 (5 bases). This CDR3 has 15 residues. Germline values: CDR1 MNHNS, CDR2 SASEGT. V lost 0 bases and J 1 base, leaving 9 bases between the germline ends. CDR3 nucleotide sequence: TGTGCCAGCAGTGAAGCACAGGAGAGGAACACTGAAGCTTTCTTT. Protein product: CASSEAQERNTEAFF.

The V and J genes are TRBV10-2 and TRBJ2-7, with a tentative D call TRBD2 (7 bases). Germline CDR1 WSHSY, CDR2 SAAADI. Trimming left V 9 bases short and J 2 bases short, with 20 bases between. There are 15 residues in the CDR3. The CDR3 reads CASQWGGDIPYEQYF. As DNA, the CDR3 is TGCGCCAGTCAGTGGGGGGGGGACATCCCCTACGAGCAGTACTTC.

The V call is TRBV30, the J call TRBJ1-4; D is ambiguous. Between the trimmed V and J ends, which lost 5 bases and 0 bases, there was a span of 13 bases. The CDR3 has 15 amino acids. CDR1 is GTSNPN and CDR2 is SVGIG in the germline V gene (reference sequence). The CDR3 DNA follows: TGTGCCTGGTTGCCCCCGGGCCCAACTAATGAAAAACTGTTTTTT. It translates to CAWLPPGPTNEKLFF.

The rearrangement uses TRBV5-1 and TRBJ2-2; the match to TRBD1 covers 9 bases. V gave up 4 bases and J gave up 4 bases; unmatched junction bases: 5. CDR3 length: 15 amino acids. Per the germline V gene, CDR1 is SGHRS and CDR2 is YFSETQ. For the CDR3, the DNA is TGCGCCAGCAGCGATGGACAGGGGACCACCGGGGAGCTGTTTTTT. Its translation is CASSDGQGTTGELFF.

This rearrangement joins TRBV6-6 to TRBJ2-1; 7 positions agree with TRBD2. The ends lost 6 bases at V and 7 bases at J; junction bases unmatched: 3. The CDR3 is 12 residues long. Germline-derived CDR1 and CDR2 are MNHNY and SVGAGI (reference sequence). CDR3 bases: TGTGCCAGCAGGGCCGGGGGGAATGAGCAGTTCTTC. Translation gives CASRAGGNEQFF.

This chain uses TRBV4-2 with TRBJ2-1, with 14 bases aligning to TRBD2. Germline CDR1 is LGHNA and CDR2 is YNFKEQ. The CDR3 length is 16 residues. J was trimmed by 10 bases and V by 1 base; bases with no gene match: 6. This chain's CDR3 is CASSQVGTSGSGEQFF. The CDR3 DNA sequence: TGTGCCAGCAGCCAAGTTGGGACTAGCGGGAGCGGGGAGCAGTTCTTC.